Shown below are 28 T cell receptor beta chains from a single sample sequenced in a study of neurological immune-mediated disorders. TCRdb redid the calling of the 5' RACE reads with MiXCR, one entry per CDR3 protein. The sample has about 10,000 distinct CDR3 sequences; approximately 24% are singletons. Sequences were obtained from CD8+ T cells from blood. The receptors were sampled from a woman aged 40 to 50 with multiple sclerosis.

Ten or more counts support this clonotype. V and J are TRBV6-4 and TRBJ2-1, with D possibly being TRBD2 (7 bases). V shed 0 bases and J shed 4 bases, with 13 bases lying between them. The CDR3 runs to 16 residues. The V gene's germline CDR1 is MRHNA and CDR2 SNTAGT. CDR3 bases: TGTGCCAGCAGTGACTCTAGGGGGGGCCGTTACAATGAGCAGTTCTTC. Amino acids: CASSDSRGGRYNEQFF.

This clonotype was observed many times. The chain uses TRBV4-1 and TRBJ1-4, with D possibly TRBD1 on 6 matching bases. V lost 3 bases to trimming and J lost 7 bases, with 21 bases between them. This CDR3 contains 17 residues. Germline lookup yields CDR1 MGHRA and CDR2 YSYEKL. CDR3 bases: TGCGCCAGCAGCCAGCCCCAAAGGACAGTCAGGACTGAAAAACTGTTTTTT. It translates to CASSQPQRTVRTEKLFF.

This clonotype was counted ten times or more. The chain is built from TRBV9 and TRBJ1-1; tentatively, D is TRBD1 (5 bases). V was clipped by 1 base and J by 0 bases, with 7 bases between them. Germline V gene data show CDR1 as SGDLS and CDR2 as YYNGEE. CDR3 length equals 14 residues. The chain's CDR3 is CASSVQDMNTEAFF. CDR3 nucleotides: TGTGCCAGCAGCGTACAGGACATGAACACTGAAGCTTTCTTT.

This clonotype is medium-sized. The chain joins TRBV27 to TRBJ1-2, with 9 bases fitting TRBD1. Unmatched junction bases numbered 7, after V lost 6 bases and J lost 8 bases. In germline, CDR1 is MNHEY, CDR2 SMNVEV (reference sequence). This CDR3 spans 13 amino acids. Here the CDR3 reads CASRVQGAGGYTF. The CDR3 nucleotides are TGTGCCAGCAGGGTACAGGGGGCGGGCGGCTACACCTTC.

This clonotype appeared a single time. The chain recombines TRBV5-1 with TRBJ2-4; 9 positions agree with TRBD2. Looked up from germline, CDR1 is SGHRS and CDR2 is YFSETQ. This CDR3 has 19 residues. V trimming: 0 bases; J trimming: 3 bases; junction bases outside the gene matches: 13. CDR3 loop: CASSLGVAGAGRSKNIQYF. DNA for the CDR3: TGCGCCAGCAGCTTGGGAGTAGCGGGGGCCGGCCGAAGCAAAAACATTCAGTACTTC.

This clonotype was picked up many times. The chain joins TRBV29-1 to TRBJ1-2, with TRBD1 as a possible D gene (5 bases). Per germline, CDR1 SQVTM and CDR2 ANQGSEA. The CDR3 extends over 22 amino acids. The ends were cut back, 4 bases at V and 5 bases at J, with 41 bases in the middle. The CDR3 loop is CSVGLVPQEPSEGTSYLYGYTF. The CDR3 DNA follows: TGCAGCGTTGGCCTTGTACCACAGGAACCCTCCGAGGGGACCTCCTATCTATATGGCTACACCTTC.

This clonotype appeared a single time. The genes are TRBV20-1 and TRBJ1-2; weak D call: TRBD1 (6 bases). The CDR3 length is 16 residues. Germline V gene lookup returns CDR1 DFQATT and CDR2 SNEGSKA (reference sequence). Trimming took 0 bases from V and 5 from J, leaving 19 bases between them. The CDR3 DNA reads TGCAGTGCTAGAGATGAAGGGGGGTCTTCGTCTTATGGCTACACCTTC. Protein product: CSARDEGGSSSYGYTF.

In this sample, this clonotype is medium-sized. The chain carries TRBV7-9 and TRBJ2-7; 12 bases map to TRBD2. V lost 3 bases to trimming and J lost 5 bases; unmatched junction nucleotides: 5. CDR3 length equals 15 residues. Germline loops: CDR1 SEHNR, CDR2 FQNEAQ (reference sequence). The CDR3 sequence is CASSFPSGGAHEQYF. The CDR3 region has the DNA TGTGCCAGCAGCTTCCCTAGCGGGGGGGCTCACGAGCAGTACTTC.

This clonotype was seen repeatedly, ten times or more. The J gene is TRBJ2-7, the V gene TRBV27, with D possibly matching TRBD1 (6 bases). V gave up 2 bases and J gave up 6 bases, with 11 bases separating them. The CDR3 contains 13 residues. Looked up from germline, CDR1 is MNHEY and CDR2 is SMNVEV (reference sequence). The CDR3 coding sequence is TGTGCCAGCAGTTTAGGGACACCATCCGAGCAGTACTTC. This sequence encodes CASSLGTPSEQYF.

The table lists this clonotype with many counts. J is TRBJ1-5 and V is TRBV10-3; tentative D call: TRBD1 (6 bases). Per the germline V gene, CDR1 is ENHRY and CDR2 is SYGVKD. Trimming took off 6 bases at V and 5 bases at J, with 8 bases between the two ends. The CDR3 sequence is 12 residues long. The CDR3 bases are TGTGCCATCAGAGCAGGGGATCAGCCCCAGCATTTT. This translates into CAIRAGDQPQHF.

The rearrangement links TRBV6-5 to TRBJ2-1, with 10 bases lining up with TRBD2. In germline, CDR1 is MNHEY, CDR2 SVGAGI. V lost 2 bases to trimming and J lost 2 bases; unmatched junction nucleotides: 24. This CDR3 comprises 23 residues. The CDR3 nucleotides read TGTGCCAGCAGTTACCCACATCGCATTCTCACTAGCGGGGCACTATTAACCTACAATGAGCAGTTCTTC. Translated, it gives CASSYPHRILTSGALLTYNEQFF.

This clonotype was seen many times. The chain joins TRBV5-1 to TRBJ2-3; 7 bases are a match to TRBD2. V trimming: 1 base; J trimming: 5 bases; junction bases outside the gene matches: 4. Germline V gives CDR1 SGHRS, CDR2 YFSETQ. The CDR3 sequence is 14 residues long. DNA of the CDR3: TGCGCCAGCAGCTTGACTAGCGTGGGAGATACGCAGTATTTT. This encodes CASSLTSVGDTQYF.

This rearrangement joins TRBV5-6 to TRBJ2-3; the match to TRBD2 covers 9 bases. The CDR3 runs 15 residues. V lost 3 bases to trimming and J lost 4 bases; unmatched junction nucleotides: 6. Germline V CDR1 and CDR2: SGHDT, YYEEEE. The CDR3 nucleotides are TGTGCCAGCAGCTCGGGACTAGCAGGGGCAGATACGCAGTATTTT. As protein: CASSSGLAGADTQYF.

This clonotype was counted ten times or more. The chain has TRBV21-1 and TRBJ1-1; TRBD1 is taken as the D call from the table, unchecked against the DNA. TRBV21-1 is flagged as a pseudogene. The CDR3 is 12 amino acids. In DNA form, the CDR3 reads TGTGCCAGCACCCCCCGGACAGGAGAAGCTTTCTTT. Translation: CASTPRTGEAFF.

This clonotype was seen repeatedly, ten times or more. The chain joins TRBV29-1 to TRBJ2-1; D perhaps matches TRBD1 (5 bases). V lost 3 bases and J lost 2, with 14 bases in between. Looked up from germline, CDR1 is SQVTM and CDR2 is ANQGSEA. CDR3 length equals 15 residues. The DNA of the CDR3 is TGCAGCGTTGATCTTCGCAGGGTTACCTACAATGAGCAGTTCTTC. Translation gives CSVDLRRVTYNEQFF.

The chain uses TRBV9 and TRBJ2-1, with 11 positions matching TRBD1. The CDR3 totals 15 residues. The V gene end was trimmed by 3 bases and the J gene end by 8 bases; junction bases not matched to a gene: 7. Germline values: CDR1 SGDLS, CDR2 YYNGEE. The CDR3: CASSATPGQGDEQFF. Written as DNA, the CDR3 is TGTGCCAGCAGCGCAACACCGGGACAGGGGGATGAGCAGTTCTTC.

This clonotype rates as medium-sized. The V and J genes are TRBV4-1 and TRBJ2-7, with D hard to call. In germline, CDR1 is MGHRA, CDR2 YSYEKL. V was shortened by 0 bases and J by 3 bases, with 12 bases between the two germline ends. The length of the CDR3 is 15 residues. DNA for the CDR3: TGCGCCAGCAGCCAAGAGGAGCTTGGTGGCTACGAGCAGTACTTC. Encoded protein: CASSQEELGGYEQYF.

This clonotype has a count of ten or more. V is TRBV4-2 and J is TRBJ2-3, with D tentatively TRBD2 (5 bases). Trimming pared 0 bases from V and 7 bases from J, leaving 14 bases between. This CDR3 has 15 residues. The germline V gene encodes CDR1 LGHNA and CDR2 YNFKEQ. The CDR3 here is CASSQESSLKYTQYF. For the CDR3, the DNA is TGTGCCAGCAGCCAAGAGTCTAGCCTGAAGTATACGCAGTATTTT.

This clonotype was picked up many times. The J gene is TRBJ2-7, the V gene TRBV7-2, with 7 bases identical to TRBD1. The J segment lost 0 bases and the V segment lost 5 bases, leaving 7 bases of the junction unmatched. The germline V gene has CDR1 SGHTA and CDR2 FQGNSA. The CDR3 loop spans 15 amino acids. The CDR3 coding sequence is TGTGCCAGCAGCATTAGGGGACAGAGCTCCTACGAGCAGTACTTC. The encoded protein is CASSIRGQSSYEQYF.

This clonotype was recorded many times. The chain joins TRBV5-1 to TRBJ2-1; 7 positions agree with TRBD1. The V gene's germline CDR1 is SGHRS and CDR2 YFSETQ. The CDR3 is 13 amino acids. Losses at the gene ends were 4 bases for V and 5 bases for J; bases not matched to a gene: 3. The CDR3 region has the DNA TGCGCCAGCAGCGTTGGGACAGACAATGAGCAGTTCTTC. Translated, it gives CASSVGTDNEQFF.

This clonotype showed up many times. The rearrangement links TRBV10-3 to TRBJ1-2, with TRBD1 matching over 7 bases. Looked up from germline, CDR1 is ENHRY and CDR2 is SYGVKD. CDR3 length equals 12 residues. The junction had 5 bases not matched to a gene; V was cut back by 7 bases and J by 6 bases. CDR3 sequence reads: CAIMTGQHGYTF. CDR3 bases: TGTGCCATCATGACGGGACAGCATGGCTACACCTTC.

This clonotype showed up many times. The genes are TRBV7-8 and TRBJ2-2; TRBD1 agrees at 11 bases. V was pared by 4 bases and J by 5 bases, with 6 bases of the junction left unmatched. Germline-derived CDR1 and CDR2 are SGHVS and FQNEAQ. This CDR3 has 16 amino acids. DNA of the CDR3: TGTGCCAGCAGCTGGTGGACAGGGGGCGCGACCGGGGAGCTGTTTTTT. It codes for CASSWWTGGATGELFF. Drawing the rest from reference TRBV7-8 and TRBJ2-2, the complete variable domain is GAGVSQSPRYKVAKRGQDVALRCDPISGHVSLFWYQQALGQGPEFLTYFQNEAQLDKSGLPSDRFFAERPEGSVSTLKIQRTQQEDSAVYLCASSWWTGGATGELFFGEGSRLTVL.

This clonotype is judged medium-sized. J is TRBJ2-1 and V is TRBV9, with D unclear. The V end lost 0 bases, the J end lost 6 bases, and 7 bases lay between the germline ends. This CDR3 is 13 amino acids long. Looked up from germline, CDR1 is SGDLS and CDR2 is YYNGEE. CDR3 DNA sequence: TGTGCCAGCAGCGTAGAGTGGGGCAATGAGCAGTTCTTC. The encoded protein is CASSVEWGNEQFF.

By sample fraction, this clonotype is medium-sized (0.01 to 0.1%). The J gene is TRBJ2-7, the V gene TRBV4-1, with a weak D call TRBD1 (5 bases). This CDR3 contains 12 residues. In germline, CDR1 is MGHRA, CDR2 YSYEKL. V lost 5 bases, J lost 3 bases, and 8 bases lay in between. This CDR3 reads CASSSQGYEQYF. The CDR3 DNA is TGCGCCAGCAGCTCTCAGGGCTACGAGCAGTACTTC.

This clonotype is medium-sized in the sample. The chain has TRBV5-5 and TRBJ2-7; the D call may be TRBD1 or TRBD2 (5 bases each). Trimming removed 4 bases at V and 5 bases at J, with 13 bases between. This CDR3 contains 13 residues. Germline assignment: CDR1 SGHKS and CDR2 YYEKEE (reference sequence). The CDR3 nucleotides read TGTGCCAGCAGCATCCTACTGGGACACGAGCAGTACTTC. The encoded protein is CASSILLGHEQYF.

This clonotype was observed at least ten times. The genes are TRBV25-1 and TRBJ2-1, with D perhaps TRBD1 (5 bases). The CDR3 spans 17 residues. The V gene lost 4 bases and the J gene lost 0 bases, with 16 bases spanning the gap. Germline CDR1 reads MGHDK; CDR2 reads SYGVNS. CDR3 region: CASSGRAGYFSYNEQFF. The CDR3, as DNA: TGTGCCAGCAGTGGAAGAGCAGGGTATTTCTCCTACAATGAGCAGTTCTTC. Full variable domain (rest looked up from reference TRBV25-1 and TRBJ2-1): EADIYQTPRYLVIGTGKKITLECSQTMGHDKMYWYQQDPGMELHLIHYSYGVNSTEKGDLSSESTVSRIRTEHFPLTLESARPSHTSQYLCASSGRAGYFSYNEQFFGPGTRLTVL.

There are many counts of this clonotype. The CDR3 nucleotides read TGCGCCAGCAGCCAAGAAGTAGTTAGGCAGGGGAACACCGGGGAGCTGTTTTTT. The encoded protein is CASSQEVVRQGNTGELFF. The chain links TRBV4-1 to TRBJ2-2; D is possibly TRBD1 (5 bases). The germline gives CDR1 MGHRA, CDR2 YSYEKL. V was pared by 0 bases and J by 1 base, with 15 bases between. CDR3 length: 18 residues.

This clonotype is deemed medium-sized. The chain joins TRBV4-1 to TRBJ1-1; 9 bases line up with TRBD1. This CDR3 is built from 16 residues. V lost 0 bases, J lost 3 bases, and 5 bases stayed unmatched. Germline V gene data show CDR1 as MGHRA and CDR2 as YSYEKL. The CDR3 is CASSQETGGWDTEAFF. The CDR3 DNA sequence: TGCGCCAGCAGCCAAGAAACAGGGGGCTGGGACACTGAAGCTTTCTTT.